This T cell receptor beta chain was captured in a study of T cell responses to AZD1222 COVID-19 vaccine (dated by TCRdb to the early 2020s). For the wider study: AZD1222 recipients with second doses at about 4 weeks or about 12 weeks were pooled, because spike-specific TCR depth and breadth did not differ between schedules. A total of over 230 trial participants underwent TCR sequencing, of whom about 210 had received two doses of AZD1222 and roughly 26 had received two doses of the MenACWY control vaccine. Trial participants were enrolled by age into subgroups of 18-55, 56-69 and 70-plus years, and about 150, 27 and 61 TCR-sequenced participants, respectively, were included in these subgroups. General findings and caveats noted by the study authors: After two AZD1222 doses, both the breadth and the depth of spike-specific TCRs were significantly higher than at day 0 and than in MenACWY recipients. Participants were mostly white British, with more females than males. The authors suggested clonal diversity may have been underestimated. In the small 56-69-year group, the increase in depth fell short of significance, most likely because of low power. Reportedly, almost half of the unique spike-specific TCRs recognized epitopes lying outside the regions that are mutated in the B.1.351 and B.1.1.7 variants. Vaccine-associated CD4 TCRs spanned the whole spike protein, with dominant responses in regions 160-218 and 743-854. Because no day 14 peak-response samples were available, repertoires were characterized only after the peak T cell response. Conclusions about previously exposed vaccinees are limited, since just a handful of AZD1222 recipients were seropositive for SARS-CoV-2 at baseline.

The CDR3 regions of human TCRbeta chains were subjected to immunosequencing. The study's processing was this. TCRs in the repertoires were compared against a reference library of SARS-CoV-2-specific TCRs that had been generated with the MIRA antigen-specificity platform. Breadth was defined as the fraction of unique TCRs that were SARS-CoV-2-associated. Depth was defined as the fraction of total T cells that were SARS-CoV-2-associated. Each spike-specific TCR was assigned to its reactive spike region and to a CD4 or CD8 class using the MIRA data. Log10-transformed breadth and depth values were compared by one-way ANOVA with Sidak's multiple comparisons tests. Imported from immuneACCESS, the table was reduced by TCRdb to in-frame sequences with V and J called. These copies leave out some clones; in studies compared against another copy, an unresolved V gene accounts for under half, and the cause of the remainder is not known. From that table come the V and J calls and clone size; the DNA was used to work out D and trimming. Here the sample has approximately 150,000 clones; 85% to 95% occur a single time. 1.2% to 1.5% of the sample comes from the top ten.

There are 15 amino acids in the CDR3, from cysteine to phenylalanine inclusive. Just CDR3 DNA is preserved here, 45 bases in frame from base 1. Taken from the germline V gene, the CDR1 and CDR2 loops are SGDLS and YYNGEE. Here V drops 2 bases and J drops 4 bases, and the junction holds 5 bases not matched to any gene. With respect to this clone: It has no known antigen specificity. It has no much larger one-base neighbor in the sample; base qualities were not kept.

Read against the paper, the sample's time point label means: baseline before first vaccination. Vaccinee samples were obtained from the UK trials COV001 and COV002, which included a single-blind randomized controlled phase 2/3 trial of AZD1222 (ChAdOx1 nCoV-19) in healthy adults. For TCRbeta chain sequencing, PBMC samples from trial participants were taken at day 0 and at day 28 after the second dose. The origin of this receptor is an adult in good health. The specimen comprised peripheral blood, sampled on day 0 of AZD1222 vaccination. This sequence uses TRBV9 and TRBJ1-2; TRBD1 matches 10 bases in the middle. CDR3 loop: CASSVRQGAGYGYTF. DNA sequence: TGTGCCAGCAGCGTTCGACAGGGGGCCGGCTATGGCTACACCTTC.